This entry lists 30 T cell receptor beta chains sequenced from one sample in a study of OX40 agonist ivuxolimab in advanced cancers. Method: immunoSEQ multiplex PCR; TCRdb's copy keeps in-frame clones and lacks some. In the table there are around 39,000 clones, 70% to 85% of which are singletons. The source was CD4+ or CD8+ T cells sorted from blood, collected in a trial of the OX40 agonist ivuxolimab. The receptors shown here come from an adult with an advanced solid tumor such as melanoma, head and neck, liver or kidney cancer.

This clone was detected only a few times. This sample also contains other DNA sequences that code for the same CDR3. The chain recombines TRBV19 with TRBJ1-3; unclear D gene. The germline V gene has CDR1 LNHDA and CDR2 SQIVND (reference sequence). The V end was cut by 1 base, the J end by 0 bases, with 4 bases between. The CDR3 consists of 14 residues. The CDR3 DNA sequence: TGTGCCAGTAGTATAGGGCGCTCTGGAAACACCATATATTTT. Its translation is CASSIGRSGNTIYF.

This chain joins TRBV5-6 and TRBJ2-3; TRBD1 matches 7 bases. The trim removed 1 base at V and 0 bases at J, leaving 2 bases unmatched. Looked up from germline, CDR1 is SGHDT and CDR2 is YYEEEE. CDR3 size: 15 residues. The CDR3 spells CASSLWDRSTDTQYF. In nucleotides, the CDR3 is TGTGCCAGCAGCTTGTGGGACAGAAGCACAGATACGCAGTATTTT.

V usage is TRBV6-4 and J usage is TRBJ2-3, with D perhaps given as TRBD1 or TRBD2 (7 bases each). The CDR3 runs 13 residues. Trimming removed 11 bases from V and 4 bases from J, with 16 bases in between. CDR1 and CDR2 (germline): MRHNA, SNTAGT. This chain's CDR3 is CACQGGGPDTQYF. DNA for the CDR3: TGTGCCTGCCAGGGGGGGGGCCCAGATACGCAGTATTTT.

The V and J genes are TRBV5-6 and TRBJ1-4; possibly TRBD1 for D (5 bases). Germline V CDR1 and CDR2: SGHDT, YYEEEE. Trimming took 0 bases from V and 10 from J, leaving 28 bases between them. This CDR3 has 19 amino acids. CDR3 protein: CASSLAGWGTSPPTGKLFF. The CDR3 bases are TGTGCCAGCAGCTTGGCGGGGTGGGGCACATCTCCCCCGACGGGAAAACTGTTTTTT.

This clone has just a few counts. This chain connects TRBV19 to TRBJ1-5; D possibly corresponds to TRBD1 (5 bases). Germline V lookup: CDR1 LNHDA, CDR2 SQIVND (reference sequence). The CDR3 covers 12 residues. Trimming shortened V by 9 bases and J by 6 bases, and 12 bases separated the two germline ends. The CDR3 DNA reads TGTGCCAGCAGGGTTCCGTTTCAGCCCCAGCATTTT. This codes for CASRVPFQPQHF. Full variable domain (remainder filled in from reference TRBV19 and TRBJ1-5): DGGITQSPKYLFRKEGQNVTLSCEQNLNHDAMYWYRQDPGQGLRLIYYSQIVNDFQKGDIAEGYSVSREKKESFPLTVTSAQKNPTAFYLCASRVPFQPQHFGDGTRLSIL.

V is TRBV6-1 and J is TRBJ1-3, with no clear D. The germline V gene encodes CDR1 MNHNS and CDR2 SASEGT. V was clipped by 8 bases and J by 3 bases, with 11 bases between them. The CDR3 spans 13 residues. This CDR3 reads CASRTTGGNTIYF. The CDR3 DNA sequence: TGTGCCAGCCGAACGACTGGTGGAAACACCATATATTTT.

This sequence joins TRBV19 and TRBJ2-5; 8 positions match TRBD2. Germline CDR1 LNHDA, CDR2 SQIVND (reference sequence). This CDR3 spans 16 amino acids. V lost 9 bases, J lost 0 bases, and 12 bases stayed unmatched. The CDR3 DNA reads TGTGCCAGAGGATGGGGACTAGAAAGAAACCAAGAGACCCAGTACTTC. Translating gives CARGWGLERNQETQYF.

V is TRBV29-1 and J is TRBJ1-2, with D perhaps matching TRBD1 (6 bases). Germline V gene lookup returns CDR1 SQVTM and CDR2 ANQGSEA. The V end was cut by 6 bases, the J end by 2 bases, with 25 bases between. This CDR3 region has 17 residues. This CDR3 is CSVVTRSTGRKNYGYTF. The CDR3 DNA follows: TGCAGCGTCGTGACCCGCAGCACAGGGAGGAAAAACTATGGCTACACCTTC.

The chain links TRBV5-1 to TRBJ1-1, with 7 bases aligning to TRBD1. The CDR3 sequence is 15 residues long. Trimming removed 4 bases from V and 4 bases from J; junction bases left unmatched: 10. CDR1 is SGHRS and CDR2 is YFSETQ in the germline V gene. This CDR3 is CASSPLSTGSTEAFF. The CDR3 nucleotides are TGCGCCAGCAGCCCTTTATCGACAGGGAGCACTGAAGCTTTCTTT.

The rearrangement uses TRBV5-6 and TRBJ1-4; no reliable D call. CDR1 is SGHDT, CDR2 YYEEEE, per germline. This CDR3 region has 16 residues. Trimming cost V 1 base and J 0 bases, with 10 bases left between them. DNA of the CDR3: TGTGCCAGCAGCTTGAGTTTCCTAGCAACTAATGAAAAACTGTTTTTT. It encodes CASSLSFLATNEKLFF.

CDR3 coding DNA: TGCGCCAGCAGCCAAGATATTGGGCTCCGCCGCTACGAGCAGTACTTC. Translating gives CASSQDIGLRRYEQYF. V and J are TRBV4-3 and TRBJ2-7; D ambiguous. The CDR3 covers 16 residues. Germline V gives CDR1 LGHNA, CDR2 YSLEER. V dropped 0 bases and J dropped 3 bases, with 15 bases sitting between them.

This chain uses TRBV11-1 with TRBJ2-5; D is uncertain. Germline CDR1 is SGHAT and CDR2 is FQDESV (reference sequence). The CDR3 consists of 13 residues. Trimming cost V 2 bases and J 12 bases, with 16 bases left between them. CDR3 sequence: CASSLSLDRWEYF. Written as DNA, the CDR3 is TGTGCCAGCAGCTTATCGCTAGACCGATGGGAGTACTTC.

V and J are TRBV6-5 and TRBJ1-2; D ambiguous. With 6 bases removed from V and 7 bases from J, the gap between germline ends came to 12 bases. The germline gives CDR1 MNHEY, CDR2 SVGAGI. This CDR3 has 12 residues. The CDR3, as DNA: TGTGCCAGCAGGGCCCGGGAGGCTGGCTACACCTTC. Its protein product is CASRAREAGYTF.

The CDR3 loop reads CASVLLGRLGEQYF. The CDR3 bases are TGTGCCAGCGTCCTCTTGGGACGGCTAGGCGAGCAGTACTTC. The chain couples TRBV6-1 to TRBJ2-7; D possibly matches TRBD1 or TRBD2 (5 bases each). This CDR3 comprises 14 residues. V lost 8 bases and J lost 6, with 20 bases in between. CDR1 is MNHNS and CDR2 is SASEGT in the germline V gene.

The gene calls are TRBV5-1 and TRBJ2-7; D remains unclear. CDR3 length: 12 residues. The V gene lost 5 bases and the J gene lost 2 bases, with 8 bases spanning the gap. Germline CDR1 is SGHRS and CDR2 is YFSETQ. The CDR3 here is CASRSQAYEQYF. The DNA for the CDR3 is TGCGCCAGCAGGAGTCAGGCCTACGAGCAGTACTTC.

J is TRBJ1-1 and V is TRBV9, with D possibly TRBD1 on 6 matching bases. V gave up 3 bases and J gave up 1 base, with 10 bases separating them. The CDR3 covers 14 residues. The germline V gene has CDR1 SGDLS and CDR2 YYNGEE. The CDR3 region is CASSAGAWNTEAFF. The DNA for the CDR3 is TGTGCCAGCAGCGCGGGGGCTTGGAACACTGAAGCTTTCTTT. Drawing the rest from reference TRBV9 and TRBJ1-1, the complete variable domain is DSGVTQTPKHLITATGQRVTLRCSPRSGDLSVYWYQQSLDQGLQFLIQYYNGEERAKGNILERFSAQQFPDLHSELNLSSLELGDSALYFCASSAGAWNTEAFFGQGTRLTVV.

The chain couples TRBV25-1 to TRBJ1-2; D remains unclear. Between the trimmed V and J ends, which lost 4 bases and 0 bases, there was a span of 9 bases. The CDR3 spans 14 residues. Germline V gene lookup returns CDR1 MGHDK and CDR2 SYGVNS. The chain's CDR3 is CASSADGSNYGYTF. The CDR3 nucleotides read TGTGCCAGCAGTGCGGACGGCTCTAACTATGGCTACACCTTC.

The CDR3 DNA sequence: TGTGCCAGCAGCTTAATTTCTGAGACCCAGTACTTC. Protein sequence: CASSLISETQYF. The rearrangement uses TRBV7-2 and TRBJ2-5; no reliable D call. The CDR3 contains 12 residues. Trimming took off 2 bases at V and 5 bases at J, with 6 bases between the two ends. Germline-derived CDR1 and CDR2 are SGHTA and FQGNSA.

This chain links TRBV7-9 with TRBJ2-7; D perhaps matches TRBD2 (5 bases). The CDR3 runs to 14 residues. Trimming removed 2 bases from V and 3 bases from J, with 11 bases in between. Germline values: CDR1 SEHNR, CDR2 FQNEAQ (reference sequence). CDR3 in amino acids: CASSLSGEGYEQYF. In nucleotides, the CDR3 is TGTGCCAGCAGCTTATCCGGTGAGGGCTACGAGCAGTACTTC. Filled out from reference TRBV7-9 and TRBJ2-7, the complete variable domain reads DTGVSQNPRHKITKRGQNVTFRCDPISEHNRLYWYRQTLGQGPEFLTYFQNEAQLEKSRLLSDRFSAERPKGSFSTLEIQRTEQGDSAMYLCASSLSGEGYEQYFGPGTRLTVT.

The chain recombines TRBV5-4 with TRBJ2-3; the match to TRBD1 covers 8 bases. CDR1 is SGHNT, CDR2 YYREEE, per germline (reference sequence). V was clipped by 4 bases and J by 11 bases; unmatched bases: 9. This CDR3 comprises 13 residues. The chain's CDR3 is CASSNDRGWMQYF. DNA for the CDR3: TGTGCCAGCAGCAATGACAGGGGCTGGATGCAGTATTTT.

The rearrangement uses TRBV6-1 and TRBJ1-5, with D possibly TRBD1 on 5 matching bases. The CDR3 runs to 14 residues. Trimming took off 6 bases at V and 4 bases at J, with 13 bases between the two ends. Germline V gene sequence: CDR1 MNHNS, CDR2 SASEGT. CDR3 residues: CASSTGTINQPQHF. Here the CDR3 DNA reads TGTGCCAGCAGCACCGGGACGATTAATCAGCCCCAGCATTTT.

This chain links TRBV9 with TRBJ2-5; no clear D. V was shortened by 0 bases and J by 1 base, with 13 bases between the two germline ends. Per the germline V gene, CDR1 is SGDLS and CDR2 is YYNGEE. CDR3 length equals 16 residues. The CDR3 reads CASSVAGGYGQETQYF. The DNA for the CDR3 is TGTGCCAGCAGCGTAGCTGGTGGTTACGGCCAAGAGACCCAGTACTTC.

The rearrangement uses TRBV13 and TRBJ1-1, with TRBD1 identical over 7 bases. V shed 6 bases and J 1 base; nucleotides not matched to a gene: 2. This CDR3 spans 13 amino acids. Germline V gene sequence: CDR1 PRHDT, CDR2 FYEKMQ (reference sequence). This chain's CDR3 is CASSRQGNTEAFF. The DNA for the CDR3 is TGTGCCAGCAGTCGACAGGGGAACACTGAAGCTTTCTTT.

The chain combines TRBV13 with TRBJ2-2; no clear D gene. Germline CDR1 and CDR2: PRHDT and FYEKMQ (reference sequence). The CDR3 has 15 residues. Trimming cost V 5 bases and J 3 bases, with 13 bases left between them. In DNA, the CDR3 is TGTGCCAGCAGCCGGGTGGTTAGAGACACCGGGGAGCTGTTTTTT. This gives the protein CASSRVVRDTGELFF.

This chain connects TRBV7-9 to TRBJ2-4, with a possible D match to TRBD2 (5 bases). The CDR3 loop spans 15 amino acids. Trimming cost V 2 bases and J 1 base, with 9 bases left between them. The germline CDR1 and CDR2 sequences are SEHNR and FQNEAQ (reference sequence). The CDR3 DNA reads as TGTGCCAGCAGCTTACACGGGGTCGCCAAAAACATTCAGTACTTC. This translates into CASSLHGVAKNIQYF.

The V call is TRBV18, the J call TRBJ2-2, with TRBD2 identical over 8 bases. The ends lost 6 bases at V and 4 bases at J; junction bases unmatched: 4. CDR1 KGHSH and CDR2 LQKENI come from the germline V gene. This CDR3 region has 14 residues. The CDR3 region is CASSTLAGTGELFF. Written as DNA, the CDR3 is TGTGCCAGCTCCACCCTAGCGGGCACCGGGGAGCTGTTTTTT.

The chain links TRBV11-1 to TRBJ1-2; the D is unclear. V lost 5 bases to trimming and J lost 4 bases, with 20 bases between them. The V gene's germline CDR1 is SGHAT and CDR2 FQDESV (reference sequence). The CDR3 runs to 16 residues. The CDR3 is CASSLTNSGDIYGYTF. Here the CDR3 DNA reads TGTGCCAGCAGCCTAACAAACAGTGGGGATATCTATGGCTACACCTTC.

The CDR3 is CASSPWTASGEQYF. The CDR3 region has the DNA TGCGCCAGCAGCCCCTGGACAGCCTCCGGGGAGCAGTACTTC. V and J are TRBV5-1 and TRBJ2-7; the D gene is possibly TRBD1 (6 bases). The CDR3 spans 14 residues. Trimming took off 4 bases at V and 7 bases at J, with 18 bases between the two ends. CDR1 SGHRS and CDR2 YFSETQ come from the germline V gene. Using reference TRBV5-1 and TRBJ2-7 for the parts outside the CDR3, the full variable domain is KAGVTQTPRYLIKTRGQQVTLSCSPISGHRSVSWYQQTPGQGLQFLFEYFSETQRNKGNFPGRFSGRQFSNSRSEMNVSTLELGDSALYLCASSPWTASGEQYFGPGTRLTVT.

Comment on this clone: In the same sample, other DNA sequences code for this CDR3. The rearrangement uses TRBV7-2 and TRBJ1-2; a weak D match, TRBD1 (6 bases). Germline V gene data show CDR1 as SGHTA and CDR2 as FQGNSA. The CDR3 is 14 amino acids. V was trimmed by 4 bases and J by 4 bases, leaving 13 bases between them. The CDR3 spells CASSYNRDGYGYTF. In DNA, the CDR3 is TGTGCCAGCAGCTACAACAGGGATGGCTATGGCTACACCTTC.

V gene TRBV19 combines with J gene TRBJ2-3; 11 nucleotides match TRBD2. Losses at the gene ends were 5 bases for V and 0 bases for J; bases not matched to a gene: 13. There are 19 residues in the CDR3. The germline gives CDR1 LNHDA, CDR2 SQIVND (reference sequence). The CDR3 loop is CASSGQLAGGHPSTDTQYF. CDR3 sequence (DNA): TGTGCCAGTAGTGGACAGCTAGCGGGGGGCCACCCGAGCACAGATACGCAGTATTTT.